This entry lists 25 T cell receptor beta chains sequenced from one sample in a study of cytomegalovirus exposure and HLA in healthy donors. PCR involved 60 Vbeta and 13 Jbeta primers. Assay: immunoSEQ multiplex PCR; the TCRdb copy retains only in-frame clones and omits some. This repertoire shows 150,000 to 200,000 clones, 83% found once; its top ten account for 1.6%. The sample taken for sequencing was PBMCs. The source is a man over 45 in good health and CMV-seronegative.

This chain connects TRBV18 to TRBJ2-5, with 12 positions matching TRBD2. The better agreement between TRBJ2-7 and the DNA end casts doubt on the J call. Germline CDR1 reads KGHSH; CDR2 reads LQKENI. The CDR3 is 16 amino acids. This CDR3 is CASSPRTSGTSYEQYF. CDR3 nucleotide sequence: TGTGCCAGCTCACCCCGGACTAGCGGGACTTCCTACGAGCAGTACTTC.

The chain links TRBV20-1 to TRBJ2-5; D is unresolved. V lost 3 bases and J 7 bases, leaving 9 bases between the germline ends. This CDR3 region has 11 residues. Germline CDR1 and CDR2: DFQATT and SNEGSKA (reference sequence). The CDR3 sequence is CSARPMATQYF. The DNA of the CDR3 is TGCAGTGCTAGGCCCATGGCGACCCAGTACTTC.

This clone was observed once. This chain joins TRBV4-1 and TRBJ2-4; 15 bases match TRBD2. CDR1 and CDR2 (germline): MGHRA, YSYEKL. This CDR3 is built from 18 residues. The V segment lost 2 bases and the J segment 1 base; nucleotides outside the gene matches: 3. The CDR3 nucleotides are TGCGCCAGCAGCCAAAGGACTAGCGGGAGGGATGCCAAAAACATTCAGTACTTC. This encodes CASSQRTSGRDAKNIQYF.

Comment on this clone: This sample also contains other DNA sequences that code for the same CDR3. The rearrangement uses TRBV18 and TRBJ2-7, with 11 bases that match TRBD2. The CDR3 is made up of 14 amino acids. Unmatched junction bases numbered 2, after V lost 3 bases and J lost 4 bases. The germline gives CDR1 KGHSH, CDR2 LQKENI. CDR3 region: CASSPGTSGYEQYF. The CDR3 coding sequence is TGTGCCAGCTCACCGGGGACTAGCGGATACGAGCAGTACTTC.

CDR3 region: CASSFGGINSPLHF. For the CDR3, the DNA is TGTGCCAGCAGCTTCGGGGGGATCAATTCACCCCTCCACTTT. The chain uses TRBV7-3 and TRBJ1-6, with a tentative D call TRBD1 (5 bases). The germline V gene has CDR1 SGHTA and CDR2 FQGTGA. The V gene lost 3 bases and the J gene lost 7 bases, with 10 bases spanning the gap. This CDR3 contains 14 residues.

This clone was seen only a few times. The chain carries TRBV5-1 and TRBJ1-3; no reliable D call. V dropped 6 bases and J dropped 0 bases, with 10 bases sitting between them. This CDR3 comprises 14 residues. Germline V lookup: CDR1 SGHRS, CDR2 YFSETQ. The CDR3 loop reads CASKQTNSGNTIYF. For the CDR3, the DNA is TGCGCCAGCAAGCAAACCAACTCTGGAAACACCATATATTTT. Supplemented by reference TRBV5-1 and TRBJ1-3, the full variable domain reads KAGVTQTPRYLIKTRGQQVTLSCSPISGHRSVSWYQQTPGQGLQFLFEYFSETQRNKGNFPGRFSGRQFSNSRSEMNVSTLELGDSALYLCASKQTNSGNTIYFGEGSWLTVV.

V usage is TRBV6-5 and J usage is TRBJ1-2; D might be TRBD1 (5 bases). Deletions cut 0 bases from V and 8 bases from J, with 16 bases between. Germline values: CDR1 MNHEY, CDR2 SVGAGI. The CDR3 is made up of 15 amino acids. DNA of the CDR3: TGTGCCAGCAGTTACTCGAGAGCAGGGCGAAGCGGCTACACCTTC. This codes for CASSYSRAGRSGYTF.

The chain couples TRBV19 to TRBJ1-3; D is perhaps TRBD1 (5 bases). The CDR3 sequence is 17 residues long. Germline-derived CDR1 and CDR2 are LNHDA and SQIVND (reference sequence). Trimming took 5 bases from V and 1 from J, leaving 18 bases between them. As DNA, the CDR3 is TGTGCCAGTAGTGGACGAAATGGGGCGCGTTCTGGAAACACCATATATTTT. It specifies CASSGRNGARSGNTIYF.

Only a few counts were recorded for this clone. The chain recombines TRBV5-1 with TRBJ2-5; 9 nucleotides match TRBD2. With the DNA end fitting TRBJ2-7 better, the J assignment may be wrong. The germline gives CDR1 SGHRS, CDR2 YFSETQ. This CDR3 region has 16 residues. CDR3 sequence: CASSQRGAGGPLEQYF. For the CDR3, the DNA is TGCGCCAGCAGCCAGAGGGGTGCGGGAGGGCCTCTCGAGCAGTACTTC.

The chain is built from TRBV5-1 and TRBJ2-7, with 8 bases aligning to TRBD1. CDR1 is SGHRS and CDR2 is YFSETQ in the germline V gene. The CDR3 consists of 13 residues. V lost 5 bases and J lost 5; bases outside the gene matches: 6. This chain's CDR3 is CASRPGQGHEQYF. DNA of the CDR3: TGCGCCAGCAGACCCGGACAGGGCCACGAGCAGTACTTC.

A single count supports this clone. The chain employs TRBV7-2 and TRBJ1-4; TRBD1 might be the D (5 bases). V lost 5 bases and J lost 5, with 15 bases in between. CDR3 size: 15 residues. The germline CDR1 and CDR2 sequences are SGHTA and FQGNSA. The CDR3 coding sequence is TGTGCCAGCAGCAGAATTCGGGGGTTAAATGAAAAACTGTTTTTT. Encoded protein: CASSRIRGLNEKLFF.

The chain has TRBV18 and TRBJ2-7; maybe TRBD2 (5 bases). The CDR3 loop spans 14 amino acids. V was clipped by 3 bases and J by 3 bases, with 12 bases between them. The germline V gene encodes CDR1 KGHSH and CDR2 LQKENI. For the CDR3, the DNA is TGTGCCAGCTCACCTTCTACCGGGGACTACGAGCAGTACTTC. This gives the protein CASSPSTGDYEQYF.

The CDR3 reads CASSEAGLWNTGELFF. The CDR3 bases are TGTGCCAGCAGTGAGGCGGGGTTGTGGAACACCGGGGAGCTGTTTTTT. The chain is built from TRBV25-1 and TRBJ2-2; perhaps TRBD2 as D (6 bases). Germline V lookup: CDR1 MGHDK, CDR2 SYGVNS. The CDR3 contains 16 residues. Trimming removed 3 bases at V and 1 base at J, with 12 bases between.

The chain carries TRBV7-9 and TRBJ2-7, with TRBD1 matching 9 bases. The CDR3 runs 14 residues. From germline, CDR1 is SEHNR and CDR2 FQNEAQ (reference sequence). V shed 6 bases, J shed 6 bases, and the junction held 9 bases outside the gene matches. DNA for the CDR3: TGTGCCAGCAGAAATGCGGGACAGGGCATCGAGCAGTACTTC. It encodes CASRNAGQGIEQYF.

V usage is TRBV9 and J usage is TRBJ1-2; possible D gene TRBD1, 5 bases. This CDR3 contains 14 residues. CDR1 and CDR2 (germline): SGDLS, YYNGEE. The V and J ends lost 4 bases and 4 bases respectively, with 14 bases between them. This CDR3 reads CASSPTGEGYGYTF. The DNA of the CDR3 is TGTGCCAGCAGCCCCACGGGGGAGGGCTATGGCTACACCTTC.

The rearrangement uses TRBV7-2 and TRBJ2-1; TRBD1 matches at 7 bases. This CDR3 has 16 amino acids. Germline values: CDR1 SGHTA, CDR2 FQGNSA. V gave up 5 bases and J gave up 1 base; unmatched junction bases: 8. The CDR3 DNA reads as TGTGCCAGCAGCCCGCCCGGGACAGCTTCCTACAATGAGCAGTTCTTC. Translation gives CASSPPGTASYNEQFF.

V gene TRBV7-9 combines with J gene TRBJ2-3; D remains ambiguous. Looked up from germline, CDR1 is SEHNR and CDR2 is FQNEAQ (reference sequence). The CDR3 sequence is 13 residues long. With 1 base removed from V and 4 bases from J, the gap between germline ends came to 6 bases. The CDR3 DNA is TGTGCCAGCAGCTTAGGGTGGCCAGATACGCAGTATTTT. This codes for CASSLGWPDTQYF. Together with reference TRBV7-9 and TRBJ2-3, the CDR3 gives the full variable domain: DTGVSQNPRHKITKRGQNVTFRCDPISEHNRLYWYRQTLGQGPEFLTYFQNEAQLEKSRLLSDRFSAERPKGSFSTLEIQRTEQGDSAMYLCASSLGWPDTQYFGPGTRLTVL.

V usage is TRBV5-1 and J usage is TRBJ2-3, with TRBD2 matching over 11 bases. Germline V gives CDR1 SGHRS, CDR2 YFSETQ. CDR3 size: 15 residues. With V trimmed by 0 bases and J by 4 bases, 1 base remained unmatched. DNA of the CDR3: TGCGCCAGCAGCTTGGAACTAGCGGGGGCAGATACGCAGTATTTT. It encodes CASSLELAGADTQYF.

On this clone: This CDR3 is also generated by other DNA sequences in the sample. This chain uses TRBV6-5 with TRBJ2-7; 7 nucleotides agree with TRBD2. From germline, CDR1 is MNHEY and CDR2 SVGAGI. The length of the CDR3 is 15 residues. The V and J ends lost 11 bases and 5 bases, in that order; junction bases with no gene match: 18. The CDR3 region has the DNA TGTGCCGCCAAATCGGGGACCAGCGGGACCGACGAGCAGTACTTC. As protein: CAAKSGTSGTDEQYF.

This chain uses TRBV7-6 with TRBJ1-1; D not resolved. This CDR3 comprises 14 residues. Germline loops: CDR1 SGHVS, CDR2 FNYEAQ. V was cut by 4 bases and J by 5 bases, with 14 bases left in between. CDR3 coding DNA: TGTGCCAGCAGCTCGTCGGATGGGAGGACTGAAGCTTTCTTT. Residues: CASSSSDGRTEAFF.

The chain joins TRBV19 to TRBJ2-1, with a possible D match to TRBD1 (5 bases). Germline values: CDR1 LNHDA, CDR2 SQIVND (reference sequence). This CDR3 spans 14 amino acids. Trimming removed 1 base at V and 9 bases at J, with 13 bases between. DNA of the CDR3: TGTGCCAGTAGTATAGTGGCCAGGGTGGTTGAGCAGTTCTTC. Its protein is CASSIVARVVEQFF. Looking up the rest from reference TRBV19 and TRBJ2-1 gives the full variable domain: DGGITQSPKYLFRKEGQNVTLSCEQNLNHDAMYWYRQDPGQGLRLIYYSQIVNDFQKGDIAEGYSVSREKKESFPLTVTSAQKNPTAFYLCASSIVARVVEQFFGPGTRLTVL.

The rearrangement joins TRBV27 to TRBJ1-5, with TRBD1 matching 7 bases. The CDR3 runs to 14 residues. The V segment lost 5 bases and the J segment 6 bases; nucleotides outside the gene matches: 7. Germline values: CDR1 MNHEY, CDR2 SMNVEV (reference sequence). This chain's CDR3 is CASSLTGVGQPQHF. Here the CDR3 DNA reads TGTGCCAGCAGTCTCACAGGGGTGGGTCAGCCCCAGCATTTT.

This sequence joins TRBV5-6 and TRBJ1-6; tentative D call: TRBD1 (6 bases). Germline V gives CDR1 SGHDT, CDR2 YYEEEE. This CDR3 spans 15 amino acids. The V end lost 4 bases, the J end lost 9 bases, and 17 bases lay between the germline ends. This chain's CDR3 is CASSPWWRGRSPLHF. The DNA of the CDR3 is TGTGCCAGCAGCCCCTGGTGGCGGGGGCGTTCACCCCTCCACTTT.

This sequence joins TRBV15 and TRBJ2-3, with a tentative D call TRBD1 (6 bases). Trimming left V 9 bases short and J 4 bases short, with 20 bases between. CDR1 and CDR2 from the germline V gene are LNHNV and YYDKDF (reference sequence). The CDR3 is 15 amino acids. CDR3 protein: CATAPGHSAADTQYF. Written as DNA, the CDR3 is TGTGCCACGGCTCCGGGACACAGTGCGGCAGATACGCAGTATTTT.

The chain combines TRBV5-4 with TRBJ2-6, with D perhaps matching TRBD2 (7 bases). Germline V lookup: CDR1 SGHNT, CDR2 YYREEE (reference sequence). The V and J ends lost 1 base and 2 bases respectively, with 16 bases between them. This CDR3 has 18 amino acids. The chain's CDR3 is CASSLHRGAKTGANVLTF. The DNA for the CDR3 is TGTGCCAGCAGCTTGCACCGGGGGGCGAAAACTGGGGCCAACGTCCTGACTTTC.